Below, one T cell receptor beta chain is given with its context. Its antigen is unidentified. The data belong to a study of shared clonotypes between healthy human individuals. Study overall: Each donor's CD4 naive and CD4 memory cells filled three plates apiece, CD8 naive two, and CD8 memory one. Whole-study results and caveats: Rarefaction analysis demonstrated incomplete sorted-subset sequencing notwithstanding large depth. Non-shared clonotypes had lower generation probabilities than those shared by all four donors.

Donors comprised only Caucasian adults living in Nashville, Tennessee. Per the germline V gene, CDR1 is MNHEY and CDR2 is SMNVEV (reference sequence). V lost 3 bases to trimming and J lost 2 bases, with 8 bases between them. The length of the CDR3 is 13 residues. Here immunoSEQ multiplex PCR was the method, and the copy in TCRdb shows in-frame clones only, minus some. The sample records fewer than 3 million clones, less than 95% being singletons. Source material: naive CD4+ T cells from PBMCs. Subset described: CD45RA+ positively selected. The TCR sequence derives from a young man in good health. Some clones in this sample may be carry-over from other donors' samples. This sequence joins TRBV27 and TRBJ2-7; TRBD1 is a possible D gene (5 bases). The CDR3 sequence: CASSFQGTYEQYF. CDR3 DNA: TGTGCCAGCAGTTTTCAGGGAACCTACGAGCAGTACTTC.